Listed below are T cell receptor beta chains from one sample, sequenced in a study of cytomegalovirus exposure and HLA in healthy donors. TCRdb's copy holds only in-frame clones and misses some; the assay was immunoSEQ multiplex PCR. The top ten hold 5.5% to 8.5% of the sample, which has about 150,000 clones, 82% seen once. The sequenced sample was PBMCs. These receptors all come from a woman aged 45-65 years in good health and CMV-seropositive. CDR3s include the opening cysteine and the closing phenylalanine or tryptophan. Fields, in order: CDR3 DNA, CDR3 protein, J gene, V gene, D gene. D genes are given only for firm matches.

CDR3 DNA: TGTGCCAGCTCAGATGACTACAACACCGGGGAGCTGTTTTTT
CDR3 protein: CASSDDYNTGELFF
J gene: TRBJ2-2
V gene: TRBV18
D gene: -

CDR3 DNA: TGTGCCAGCAGCTTACACGACTCTGGGGCCAACGTCCTGACTTTC
CDR3 protein: CASSLHDSGANVLTF
J gene: TRBJ2-6
V gene: TRBV6-5
D gene: -

CDR3 DNA: TGTGCCACCAGGGGTACCAGGGGGGATCCTAACTATGGCTACACCTTC
CDR3 protein: CATRGTRGDPNYGYTF
J gene: TRBJ1-2
V gene: TRBV15
D gene: TRBD1

CDR3 DNA: TGTGCCAGCAGCCCTACAGGGAACCAGAACACTGAAGCTTTCTTT
CDR3 protein: CASSPTGNQNTEAFF
J gene: TRBJ1-1
V gene: TRBV7-2
D gene: -

CDR3 DNA: TGTGCCAGCAGCTTATCTGGGCGGGGCCCGCAAGAGACCCAGTTCTTC
CDR3 protein: CASSLSGRGPQETQFF
J gene: TRBJ2-1
V gene: TRBV7-6
D gene: -

CDR3 DNA: TGTGCCAGCAGCGTAACCAGTTTCGCCTACGAGCAGTACTTC
CDR3 protein: CASSVTSFAYEQYF
J gene: TRBJ2-7
V gene: TRBV9
D gene: -

CDR3 DNA: TGTGCCAGCAGCCAAGGAGGACAGGGTGTGGCACCCCTCCACTTT
CDR3 protein: CASSQGGQGVAPLHF
J gene: TRBJ1-6
V gene: TRBV14
D gene: TRBD1

CDR3 DNA: TGTGCCAGCAGTGGGCGGGGGGACAATGAGCAGTTCTTC
CDR3 protein: CASSGRGDNEQFF
J gene: TRBJ2-1
V gene: TRBV28
D gene: TRBD2

CDR3 DNA: TGCGCCAGCGCGACAGGGGGGAGCACAGATACGCAGTATTTT
CDR3 protein: CASATGGSTDTQYF
J gene: TRBJ2-3
V gene: TRBV5-1
D gene: TRBD1

CDR3 DNA: TGTGCCTGGAGTCGGGGGGCAGTTGATTACGAGCAGTACTTC
CDR3 protein: CAWSRGAVDYEQYF
J gene: TRBJ2-7
V gene: TRBV30
D gene: -

CDR3 DNA: TGCGCCAGCAGCCAAGATCGCAGGGCTGGGAAGGGAATCTCCAAAAACATTCAGTACTTC
CDR3 protein: CASSQDRRAGKGISKNIQYF
J gene: TRBJ2-4
V gene: TRBV4-3
D gene: -

CDR3 DNA: TGTGCCAGCTCTGGGGGCGGGAGCAATCAGCCCCAGCATTTT
CDR3 protein: CASSGGGSNQPQHF
J gene: TRBJ1-5
V gene: TRBV28
D gene: -

CDR3 DNA: TGTGCCAGCAGCACCCCCGGGGGGGCGCGGTACGAGCAGTACTTC
CDR3 protein: CASSTPGGARYEQYF
J gene: TRBJ2-7
V gene: TRBV6-5
D gene: TRBD2

CDR3 DNA: TGTGCCAGTAGTAGACAGGGGGATGCACAGCCCCAGCATTTT
CDR3 protein: CASSRQGDAQPQHF
J gene: TRBJ1-5
V gene: TRBV19
D gene: TRBD1

CDR3 DNA: TGTGCCAGCAGCTTTGACATCCTCTATGGCTACACCTTC
CDR3 protein: CASSFDILYGYTF
J gene: TRBJ1-2
V gene: TRBV7-2
D gene: -

CDR3 DNA: TGTGCCAGCAGCCCCCAAGGGACAGATTCACCCCTCCACTTT
CDR3 protein: CASSPQGTDSPLHF
J gene: TRBJ1-6
V gene: TRBV7-2
D gene: TRBD1